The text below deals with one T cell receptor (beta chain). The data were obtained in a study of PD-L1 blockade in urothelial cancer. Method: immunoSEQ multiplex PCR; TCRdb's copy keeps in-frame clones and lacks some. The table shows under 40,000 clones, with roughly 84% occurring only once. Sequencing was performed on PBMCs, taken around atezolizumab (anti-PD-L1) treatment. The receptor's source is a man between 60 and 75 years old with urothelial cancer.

This CDR3 is CASSVDAGLGQPQHF. CDR3 bases: TGTGCCAGCAGCGTAGATGCAGGGCTGGGTCAGCCCCAGCATTTT. V gene TRBV9 combines with J gene TRBJ1-5, with TRBD1 as a possible D gene (5 bases). The CDR3 sequence is 15 residues long. CDR1 SGDLS and CDR2 YYNGEE come from the germline V gene. Trimming shortened V by 0 bases and J by 6 bases, and 13 bases separated the two germline ends.